This TCR beta chain was sequenced in a study of T cells in Graves' hyperthyroidism and ophthalmopathy. RNA transcripts gave rise to amplified TCR beta CDR3 regions. During a first-round RT-PCR of the TCR CDR3, the HTBI primer set was used. MiXCR, applied by TCRdb to the multiplex PCR reads, yields one record per CDR3 protein. The sample lists about 500,000 distinct CDR3 sequences, 13% to 15% occurring once. Aged 18 to 65, the patients had hyperthyroidism that was newly diagnosed and had lasted under 2 months. In germline, CDR1 is GTSNPN, CDR2 SVGIG (reference sequence). V was pared by 4 bases and J by 0 bases, with 9 bases between. The CDR3 totals 13 residues.

The J gene is TRBJ2-5, the V gene TRBV30; D unresolved. Sequencing input: blood. The TCR was taken from a woman under 30 with Graves' hyperthyroidism. As DNA, the CDR3 is TGTGCCTGGATGTGGACGGACCAAGAGACCCAGTACTTC. Translated: CAWMWTDQETQYF.